This T cell receptor beta chain is drawn from a study of response to subunit inactivated influenza vaccine. MiXCR, run by TCRdb on the RT-PCR reads, gives a single entry per CDR3 protein. Among 450,000 to 550,000 distinct CDR3 sequences listed, roughly 23% were seen once. Study observations and caveats: The authors suggested that few new T cells are recruited per seasonal influenza vaccination.

Comments on this clonotype: Its target is not known.

Sequenced here: CD4+ T cells sorted from PBMCs, sampled 5 to 6 days after vaccination. The receptor was isolated from a middle-aged man who received an inactivated influenza vaccine.

The DNA of the CDR3 is TGTGCCAGCAGCCAAGATTGGCTTGCGTCAGGTGGCTACACCTTC. This sequence encodes CASSQDWLASGGYTF. V is TRBV3-1 and J is TRBJ1-2; D not certain. V was cut by 0 bases and J by 7 bases, with 15 bases left in between. The CDR3 loop spans 15 amino acids. Germline V gene data show CDR1 as LGHDT and CDR2 as YNNKEL (reference sequence).